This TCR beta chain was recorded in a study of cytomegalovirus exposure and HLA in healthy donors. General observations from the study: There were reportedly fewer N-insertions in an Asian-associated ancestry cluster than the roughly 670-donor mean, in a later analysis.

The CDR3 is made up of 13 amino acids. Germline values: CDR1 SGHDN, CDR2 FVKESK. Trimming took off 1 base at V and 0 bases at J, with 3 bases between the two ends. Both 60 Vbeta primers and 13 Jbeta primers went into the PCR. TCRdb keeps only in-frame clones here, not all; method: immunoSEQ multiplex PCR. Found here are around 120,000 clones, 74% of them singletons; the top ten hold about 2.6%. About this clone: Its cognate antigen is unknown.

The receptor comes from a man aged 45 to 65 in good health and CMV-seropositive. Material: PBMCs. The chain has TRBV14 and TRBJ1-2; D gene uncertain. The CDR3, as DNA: TGTGCCAGCAGCCAAGCCGCTAACTATGGCTACACCTTC. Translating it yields CASSQAANYGYTF.